A single sample gave rise to the 14 T cell receptor beta chains below, sequenced in a study of neurological immune-mediated disorders. TCRdb called the 5' RACE reads again in MiXCR, with one record for every CDR3 protein. The repertoire includes fewer than 50,000 distinct CDR3 sequences, roughly 15% of them detected once, and 3% to 4.5% sits in the top ten. The material sequenced was CD4+ T cells from blood. Receptor source: a woman in her fifties or sixties with HTLV-1-associated myelopathy (HAM/TSP).

This clonotype was observed many times. The genes are TRBV30 and TRBJ2-1; weak D call: TRBD2 (7 bases). The CDR3 runs to 16 residues. Germline CDR1 reads GTSNPN; CDR2 reads SVGIG (reference sequence). Trimming left V 0 bases short and J 7 bases short, with 19 bases between. This CDR3 reads CAWSVFQHAGANEQFF. The DNA of the CDR3 is TGTGCCTGGAGTGTATTCCAGCATGCGGGGGCAAATGAGCAGTTCTTC.

This clonotype ranks as large. The chain employs TRBV5-1 and TRBJ2-3; TRBD1 agrees at 7 bases. Germline CDR1 SGHRS, CDR2 YFSETQ. The CDR3 runs to 15 residues. J was trimmed by 2 bases and V by 3 bases; bases with no gene match: 6. CDR3 in amino acids: CASSSLTGDTDTQYF. The DNA for the CDR3 is TGCGCCAGCAGCTCTCTAACAGGGGACACAGATACGCAGTATTTT.

This clonotype was observed at least ten times. The chain recombines TRBV5-1 with TRBJ2-3; D is uncertain. The germline CDR1 and CDR2 sequences are SGHRS and YFSETQ. V gave up 4 bases and J gave up 3 bases, with 6 bases separating them. CDR3 length: 12 residues. CDR3 protein: CASSADTDTQYF. The CDR3 coding sequence is TGCGCCAGCAGCGCGGATACAGATACGCAGTATTTT.

As concerns this clonotype: One end of the junction fails to match germline, which may point to a read error. The V gene is TRBV5-1, the J gene TRBJ2-7; D possibly corresponds to TRBD2 (6 bases). The V gene's germline CDR1 is SGHRS and CDR2 YFSETQ. CDR3 size: 14 residues. This chain's CDR3 is CTSSLAGRRDEQYF. CDR3 nucleotides: TGCACCAGCAGCTTGGCCGGGAGAAGAGACGAGCAGTACTTC. Full variable domain (outside the CDR3, taken from reference TRBV5-1 and TRBJ2-7): KAGVTQTPRYLIKTRGQQVTLSCSPISGHRSVSWYQQTPGQGLQFLFEYFSETQRNKGNFPGRFSGRQFSNSRSEMNVSTLELGDSALYLCTSSLAGRRDEQYFGPGTRLTVT.

This clonotype was seen repeatedly, ten times or more. CDR3 sequence (DNA): TGTGCCAGCAGTCAGGGTCATCAGCCCCAGCATTTT. This gives the protein CASSQGHQPQHF. The rearrangement links TRBV6-5 to TRBJ1-5; tentatively, D is TRBD1 (5 bases). The germline gives CDR1 MNHEY, CDR2 SVGAGI. CDR3 length: 12 residues. V dropped 5 bases and J dropped 5 bases, with 7 bases sitting between them.

The table lists this clonotype with many counts. The J gene is TRBJ1-1, the V gene TRBV5-1; 10 nucleotides match TRBD1. V was clipped by 4 bases and J by 9 bases; unmatched bases: 9. Germline V lookup: CDR1 SGHRS, CDR2 YFSETQ. The CDR3 is 14 amino acids. Here the CDR3 reads CASSHRDRGFKAFF. In DNA, the CDR3 is TGCGCCAGCAGCCACCGGGACAGGGGTTTTAAAGCTTTCTTT.

This clonotype was seen repeatedly, ten times or more. The chain couples TRBV12-3 or TRBV12-4 to TRBJ2-3, with 10 bases aligning to TRBD2. V was clipped by 6 bases and J by 2 bases; unmatched bases: 5. The CDR3 has 15 residues. CDR3 sequence reads: CASSKLAGATDTQYF. DNA for the CDR3: TGTGCCAGCAGCAAGCTAGCGGGGGCCACAGATACGCAGTATTTT.

This clonotype has at least ten counts. This chain connects TRBV6-1 to TRBJ2-1; D is unclear. The germline V gene encodes CDR1 MNHNS and CDR2 SASEGT. The ends were cut back, 6 bases at V and 10 bases at J, with 13 bases in the middle. The CDR3 consists of 12 residues. The CDR3 DNA is TGTGCCAGCAGCCAAGCGCGGTTGGAGCAGTTCTTC. Protein product: CASSQARLEQFF.

This clonotype was seen at least ten times. The V gene is TRBV6-5, the J gene TRBJ1-2; D is perhaps TRBD1 (6 bases). Germline V CDR1 and CDR2: MNHEY, SVGAGI. V was pared by 0 bases and J by 2 bases, with 10 bases between. There are 15 residues in the CDR3. In DNA form, the CDR3 reads TGTGCCAGCAGTTACTCTTGGACAGCCAACTATGGCTACACCTTC. The encoded protein is CASSYSWTANYGYTF.

The genes are TRBV20-1 and TRBJ1-2; D may be TRBD1 (5 bases). The CDR3 runs 13 residues. Germline loops: CDR1 DFQATT, CDR2 SNEGSKA (reference sequence). The germline V and J ends were trimmed by 3 bases and 2 bases, with 10 bases remaining between them. CDR3 protein: CSARARANYGYTF. The DNA of the CDR3 is TGCAGTGCTAGGGCCAGGGCAAACTATGGCTACACCTTC.

This clonotype was recorded at least ten times. V usage is TRBV20-1 and J usage is TRBJ2-5; tentative D call: TRBD2 (6 bases). The CDR3 covers 13 residues. V lost 3 bases to trimming and J lost 1 base, with 9 bases between them. Germline-derived CDR1 and CDR2 are DFQATT and SNEGSKA (reference sequence). The CDR3 DNA reads as TGCAGTGCTAGTCCCGGGAGCCAAGAGACCCAGTACTTC. Translated, it gives CSASPGSQETQYF.

This clonotype showed up many times. The chain joins TRBV5-1 to TRBJ1-2, with 7 bases aligning to TRBD1. With 3 bases clipped from V and 2 bases from J, the junction kept 4 bases outside the gene matches. Germline V CDR1 and CDR2: SGHRS, YFSETQ. The CDR3 length is 14 residues. CDR3 protein: CASSSPGQNYGYTF. The CDR3 DNA is TGCGCCAGCAGCTCTCCGGGACAGAACTATGGCTACACCTTC.

The sample holds many counts of this clonotype. V is TRBV18 and J is TRBJ2-2; D could derive from TRBD1 or TRBD2 (5 bases each). Germline CDR1 and CDR2: KGHSH and LQKENI. The CDR3 length is 17 residues. V lost 2 bases, J lost 0 bases, and 13 bases lay in between. CDR3 amino acids: CASSPWGPKSNTGELFF. Here the CDR3 DNA reads TGTGCCAGCTCACCATGGGGACCGAAATCGAACACCGGGGAGCTGTTTTTT.

This clonotype was counted a single time. This sequence joins TRBV29-1 and TRBJ1-4; D might be TRBD1 (5 bases). Germline V gives CDR1 SQVTM, CDR2 ANQGSEA. Trimming left V 6 bases short and J 10 bases short, with 18 bases between. The CDR3 is 13 amino acids. The CDR3 bases are TGCAGCGTCTCGGACGGAACGGGGGGAAAACTGTTTTTT. This sequence encodes CSVSDGTGGKLFF.